These T cell receptor beta chains were read from a single sample in a study of T cell changes during pregnancy in multiple sclerosis. TCRdb keeps only in-frame clones here, not all; method: immunoSEQ multiplex PCR. Here the sample spans approximately 52,000 clones, approximately 92% being singletons. This specimen was CD4+ T cells from peripheral blood mononuclear cells, taken in the second trimester of pregnancy. All receptors derive from a female donor in good health, enrolled as a control in a pregnancy study. The conserved cysteine and the conserved F or W are not part of the CDR3 here. A D gene is named only where the DNA matches it firmly.

V gene: TRBV2
D gene: TRBD1
J gene: TRBJ2-5
CDR3 protein: ATSRGQILQETQY

V gene: TRBV5-1
D gene: .
J gene: TRBJ2-1
CDR3 protein: ASSSLGGALSSYNEQF

V gene: TRBV7-9
D gene: TRBD1
J gene: TRBJ2-3
CDR3 protein: ASSRGQGRTDTQY

V gene: TRBV7-2
D gene: TRBD1
J gene: TRBJ1-1
CDR3 protein: ASSSQWGTGGHAF

V gene: TRBV7-3
D gene: TRBD2
J gene: TRBJ2-3
CDR3 protein: ASSLGLAGGPYIDTQY

V gene: TRBV5-1
D gene: TRBD2
J gene: TRBJ2-3
CDR3 protein: ASSPGLAGGRSDTQY

V gene: TRBV6-5
D gene: .
J gene: TRBJ2-6
CDR3 protein: ASSYWGSSGANVLT

V gene: TRBV14
D gene: TRBD1
J gene: TRBJ2-2
CDR3 protein: ASSLTGERTGELF

V gene: TRBV18
D gene: TRBD2
J gene: TRBJ2-7
CDR3 protein: ASSPGTSGSYEQY

V gene: TRBV20-1
D gene: .
J gene: TRBJ2-7
CDR3 protein: SAPSGYEQY

V gene: TRBV5-1
D gene: .
J gene: TRBJ2-1
CDR3 protein: ASSLGDSFNEQF

V gene: TRBV6-1
D gene: .
J gene: TRBJ1-1
CDR3 protein: ASVLSVAEAF

V gene: TRBV14
D gene: .
J gene: TRBJ2-7
CDR3 protein: ASSRMGGYEQY

V gene: TRBV28
D gene: .
J gene: TRBJ1-5
CDR3 protein: ASSPKGRGSLWPARNQPQH

V gene: TRBV25-1
D gene: .
J gene: TRBJ2-7
CDR3 protein: ASSAETTEVPYEQY

V gene: TRBV28
D gene: TRBD1
J gene: TRBJ1-1
CDR3 protein: ASRLRQGAF

V gene: TRBV6-1
D gene: TRBD1
J gene: TRBJ1-5
CDR3 protein: ASSKTGGINQPQH

V gene: TRBV25-1
D gene: TRBD1
J gene: TRBJ1-6
CDR3 protein: ASRRDRQYNSPLH

V gene: TRBV5-1
D gene: .
J gene: TRBJ1-2
CDR3 protein: ASSLGTAINGYT

V gene: TRBV6-5
D gene: .
J gene: TRBJ1-1
CDR3 protein: ASSSPPAAEAF

V gene: TRBV7-3
D gene: .
J gene: TRBJ2-3
CDR3 protein: ASSFYGGGTDTQY

V gene: TRBV19
D gene: .
J gene: TRBJ1-2
CDR3 protein: AGPDSPNYGYT

V gene: TRBV5-1
D gene: .
J gene: TRBJ2-7
CDR3 protein: ASSLQGYEQY

V gene: TRBV29-1
D gene: .
J gene: TRBJ2-3
CDR3 protein: SVNGHRLYTQY

V gene: TRBV5-1
D gene: .
J gene: TRBJ2-5
CDR3 protein: ASATGIAYGQETQY

V gene: TRBV19
D gene: .
J gene: TRBJ1-5
CDR3 protein: ASSEQTSTNQPQH

V gene: TRBV4-2
D gene: .
J gene: TRBJ2-5
CDR3 protein: ASSQVSTEETQY

V gene: TRBV28
D gene: TRBD1
J gene: TRBJ1-3
CDR3 protein: ASSLHPGTGSGNTIY

V gene: TRBV28
D gene: TRBD1
J gene: TRBJ1-2
CDR3 protein: ASSLGGGQGLSMKVGYT

V gene: TRBV14
D gene: TRBD2
J gene: TRBJ2-3
CDR3 protein: ASSQGSAGVADTQY

V gene: TRBV7-9
D gene: TRBD1
J gene: TRBJ2-2
CDR3 protein: ASRTDRTGTGELF

V gene: TRBV11-3
D gene: .
J gene: TRBJ2-2
CDR3 protein: ASSPNTGELF

V gene: TRBV28
D gene: TRBD1
J gene: TRBJ1-5
CDR3 protein: ASSLYKGASNQPQH

V gene: TRBV4-1
D gene: .
J gene: TRBJ1-5
CDR3 protein: ARNPAPTSRNQPQH

V gene: TRBV21-1
D gene: .
J gene: TRBJ1-6
CDR3 protein: ASSTRHPLTSYNSPLH

V gene: TRBV28
D gene: TRBD1
J gene: TRBJ2-7
CDR3 protein: ASSLTGGRYEQY

V gene: TRBV18
D gene: .
J gene: TRBJ2-6
CDR3 protein: ASSLGQPASGANVLT

V gene: TRBV28
D gene: .
J gene: TRBJ1-1
CDR3 protein: ASSPPGNTEAF

V gene: TRBV6-4
D gene: .
J gene: TRBJ2-2
CDR3 protein: ASSDTLEAGELF

V gene: TRBV4-1
D gene: .
J gene: TRBJ2-1
CDR3 protein: ASSQDPTVNEQF

V gene: TRBV5-1
D gene: .
J gene: TRBJ1-5
CDR3 protein: ASSEQPNQPQH

V gene: TRBV27
D gene: .
J gene: TRBJ1-5
CDR3 protein: ASSSLPYSNQPQH

V gene: TRBV6-1
D gene: .
J gene: TRBJ1-4
CDR3 protein: ASSARQVFEKLF

V gene: TRBV28
D gene: .
J gene: TRBJ1-3
CDR3 protein: ASSFPGSGNTIY

V gene: TRBV10-1
D gene: .
J gene: TRBJ2-1
CDR3 protein: ASSVTTYNEQF

V gene: TRBV2
D gene: .
J gene: TRBJ2-3
CDR3 protein: ASSEALGGITQY

V gene: TRBV4-2
D gene: TRBD2
J gene: TRBJ2-1
CDR3 protein: ASSPEPSGPNEQF

V gene: TRBV5-8
D gene: .
J gene: TRBJ2-7
CDR3 protein: ASSLDSGWWSYEQY

V gene: TRBV27
D gene: .
J gene: TRBJ1-2
CDR3 protein: ASSSREADYGYT

V gene: TRBV28
D gene: TRBD1
J gene: TRBJ2-7
CDR3 protein: ASSRDRTYEQY

V gene: TRBV7-9
D gene: TRBD1
J gene: TRBJ1-2
CDR3 protein: ASSLAGQGRYGYT

V gene: TRBV27
D gene: .
J gene: TRBJ2-5
CDR3 protein: ASSSRGGTQY

V gene: TRBV4-2
D gene: TRBD2
J gene: TRBJ2-3
CDR3 protein: ASSRELAGGLADTQY

V gene: TRBV5-1
D gene: .
J gene: TRBJ1-1
CDR3 protein: ASSLASYLNTEAF

V gene: TRBV5-8
D gene: TRBD1
J gene: TRBJ2-7
CDR3 protein: ASSPGTGLSYEQY

V gene: TRBV28
D gene: TRBD1
J gene: TRBJ2-7
CDR3 protein: ASSAGTGGYEQY

V gene: TRBV27
D gene: .
J gene: TRBJ1-4
CDR3 protein: ASSRLGADEKLF

V gene: TRBV18
D gene: .
J gene: TRBJ2-1
CDR3 protein: ASSPANNEQF

V gene: TRBV4-2
D gene: .
J gene: TRBJ1-4
CDR3 protein: ASSPGTANEKLF